Following are 5 T cell receptor beta chains from one sample sequenced in a study of cytomegalovirus exposure and HLA in healthy donors. TCRdb keeps only in-frame clones here, not all; method: immunoSEQ multiplex PCR. Of about 140,000 clones detected, about 89% appear once; the ten largest clones hold 0.6% to 0.8%. What was sequenced was PBMCs. The receptor source for this set is a man aged 18 to 30 in good health and CMV-seronegative.

This chain links TRBV27 with TRBJ1-5; D possibly corresponds to TRBD1 (5 bases). The CDR3 has 16 amino acids. V shed 6 bases and J shed 0 bases, with 15 bases lying between them. The germline V gene encodes CDR1 MNHEY and CDR2 SMNVEV (reference sequence). CDR3 loop: CASSSLGRASNQPQHF. DNA of the CDR3: TGTGCCAGCAGCTCTCTGGGCAGGGCTAGCAATCAGCCCCAGCATTTT.

The V call is TRBV27, the J call TRBJ1-2, with D maybe TRBD1 (6 bases). CDR1 is MNHEY and CDR2 is SMNVEV in the germline V gene (reference sequence). This CDR3 spans 13 amino acids. V lost 5 bases and J lost 6, with 13 bases in between. In DNA form, the CDR3 reads TGTGCCAGCAGTCGGCAGGGGTCGCATGGCTACACCTTC. Translation: CASSRQGSHGYTF.

The chain joins TRBV27 to TRBJ2-2; D possibly corresponds to TRBD2 (6 bases). V lost 4 bases to trimming and J lost 6 bases, with 12 bases between them. This CDR3 is 14 amino acids long. The germline CDR1 and CDR2 sequences are MNHEY and SMNVEV (reference sequence). CDR3 bases: TGTGCCAGCAGTTCGGACCCGGGGGCCGGGGAGCTGTTTTTT. Protein product: CASSSDPGAGELFF.

The gene calls are TRBV7-6 and TRBJ2-1, with D hard to call. Per germline, CDR1 SGHVS and CDR2 FNYEAQ. V lost 4 bases and J lost 7, with 8 bases in between. The CDR3 extends over 12 amino acids. CDR3 nucleotides: TGTGCCAGCAGCTCTCTAGTAAATGAGCAGTTCTTC. This gives the protein CASSSLVNEQFF. The entire variable domain, with the rest obtained from reference TRBV7-6 and TRBJ2-1, is as follows: GAGVSQSPRYKVTKRGQDVALRCDPISGHVSLYWYRQALGQGPEFLTYFNYEAQQDKSGLPNDRFSAERPEGSISTLTIQRTEQRDSAMYRCASSSLVNEQFFGPGTRLTVL.

This clone was recorded a few times. This chain connects TRBV6-5 to TRBJ1-5; no clear D. Germline V gives CDR1 MNHEY, CDR2 SVGAGI. V gave up 2 bases and J gave up 1 base, with 6 bases separating them. This CDR3 spans 14 amino acids. Here the CDR3 DNA reads TGTGCCAGCAGTTACGGCTCGAGCAATCAGCCCCAGCATTTT. Protein product: CASSYGSSNQPQHF.